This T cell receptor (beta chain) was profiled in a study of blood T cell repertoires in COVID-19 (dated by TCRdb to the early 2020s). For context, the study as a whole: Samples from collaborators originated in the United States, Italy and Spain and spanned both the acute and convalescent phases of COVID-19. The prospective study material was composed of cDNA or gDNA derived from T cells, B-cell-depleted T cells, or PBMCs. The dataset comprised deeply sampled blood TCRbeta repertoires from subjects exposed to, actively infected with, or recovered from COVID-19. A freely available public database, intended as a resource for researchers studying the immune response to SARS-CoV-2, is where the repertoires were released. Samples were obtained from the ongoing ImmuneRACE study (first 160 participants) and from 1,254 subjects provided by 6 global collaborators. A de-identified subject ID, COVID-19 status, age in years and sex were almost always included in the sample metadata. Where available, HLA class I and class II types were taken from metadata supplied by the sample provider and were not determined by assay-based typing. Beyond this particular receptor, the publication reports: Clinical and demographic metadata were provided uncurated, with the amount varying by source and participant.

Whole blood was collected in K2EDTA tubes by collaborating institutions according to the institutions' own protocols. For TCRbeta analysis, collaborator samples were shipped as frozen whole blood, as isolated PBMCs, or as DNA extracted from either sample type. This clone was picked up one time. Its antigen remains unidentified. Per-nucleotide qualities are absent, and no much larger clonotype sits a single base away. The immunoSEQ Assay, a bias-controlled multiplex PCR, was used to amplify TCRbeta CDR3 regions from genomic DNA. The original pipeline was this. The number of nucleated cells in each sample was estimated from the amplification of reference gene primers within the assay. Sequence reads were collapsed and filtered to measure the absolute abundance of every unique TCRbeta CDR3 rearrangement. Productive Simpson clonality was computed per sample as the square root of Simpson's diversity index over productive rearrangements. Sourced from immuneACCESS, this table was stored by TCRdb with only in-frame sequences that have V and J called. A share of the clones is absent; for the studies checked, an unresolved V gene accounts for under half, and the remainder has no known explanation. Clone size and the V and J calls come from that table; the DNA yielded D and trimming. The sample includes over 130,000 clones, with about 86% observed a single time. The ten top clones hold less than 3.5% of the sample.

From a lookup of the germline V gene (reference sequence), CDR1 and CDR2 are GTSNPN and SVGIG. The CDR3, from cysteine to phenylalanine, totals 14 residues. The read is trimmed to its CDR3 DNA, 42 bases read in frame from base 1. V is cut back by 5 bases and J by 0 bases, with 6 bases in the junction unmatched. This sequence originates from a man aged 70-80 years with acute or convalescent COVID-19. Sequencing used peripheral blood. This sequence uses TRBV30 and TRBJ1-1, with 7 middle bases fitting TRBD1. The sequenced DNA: TGTGCCTGGCACAGGGGCCGCATGAACACTGAAGCTTTCTTT. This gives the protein CAWHRGRMNTEAFF.